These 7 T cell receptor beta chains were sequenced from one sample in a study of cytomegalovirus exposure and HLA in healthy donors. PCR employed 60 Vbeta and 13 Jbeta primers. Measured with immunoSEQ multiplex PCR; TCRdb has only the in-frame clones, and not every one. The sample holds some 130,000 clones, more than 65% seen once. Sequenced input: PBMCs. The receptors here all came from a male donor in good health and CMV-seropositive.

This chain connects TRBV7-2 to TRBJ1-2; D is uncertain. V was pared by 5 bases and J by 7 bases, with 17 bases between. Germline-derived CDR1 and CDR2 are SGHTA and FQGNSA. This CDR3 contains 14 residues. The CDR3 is CASSATGVERGYTF. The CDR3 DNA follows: TGTGCCAGCAGCGCCACCGGGGTAGAGCGTGGCTACACCTTC.

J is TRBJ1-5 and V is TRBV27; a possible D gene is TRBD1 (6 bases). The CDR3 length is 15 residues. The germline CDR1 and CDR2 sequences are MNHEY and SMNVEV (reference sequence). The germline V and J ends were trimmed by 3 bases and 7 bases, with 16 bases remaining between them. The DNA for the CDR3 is TGTGCCAGCAGTTTTTCAGCAGGGGATCTACAGCCCCAGCATTTT. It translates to CASSFSAGDLQPQHF.

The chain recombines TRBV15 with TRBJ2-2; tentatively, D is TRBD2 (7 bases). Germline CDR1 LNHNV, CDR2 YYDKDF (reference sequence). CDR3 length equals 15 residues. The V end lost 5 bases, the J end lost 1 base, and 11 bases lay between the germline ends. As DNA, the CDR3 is TGTGCCACCAGCGGGGGGGCAGAGAACACCGGGGAGCTGTTTTTT. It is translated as CATSGGAENTGELFF. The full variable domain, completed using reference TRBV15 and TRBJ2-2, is DAMVIQNPRYQVTQFGKPVTLSCSQTLNHNVMYWYQQKSSQAPKLLFHYYDKDFNNEADTPDNFQSRRPNTSFCFLDIRSPGLGDTAMYLCATSGGAENTGELFFGEGSRLTVL.

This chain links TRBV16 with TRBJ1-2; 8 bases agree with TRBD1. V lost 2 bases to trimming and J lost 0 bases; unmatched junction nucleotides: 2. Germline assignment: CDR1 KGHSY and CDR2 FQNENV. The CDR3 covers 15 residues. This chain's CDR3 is CASSQDRGTNYGYTF. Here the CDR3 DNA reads TGTGCCAGCAGCCAAGACAGGGGAACTAACTATGGCTACACCTTC.

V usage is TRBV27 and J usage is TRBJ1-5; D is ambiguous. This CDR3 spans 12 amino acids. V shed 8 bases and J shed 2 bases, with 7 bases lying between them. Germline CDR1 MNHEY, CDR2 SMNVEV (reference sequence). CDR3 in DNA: TGTGCCAGCCGAGGTGGCAATCAGCCCCAGCATTTT. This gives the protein CASRGGNQPQHF.

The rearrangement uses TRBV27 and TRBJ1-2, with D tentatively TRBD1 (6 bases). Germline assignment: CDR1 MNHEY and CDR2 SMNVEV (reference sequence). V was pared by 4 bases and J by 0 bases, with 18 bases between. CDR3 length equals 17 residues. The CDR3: CASSSTGTPGPNYGYTF. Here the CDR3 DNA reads TGTGCCAGCAGTTCTACCGGGACACCTGGGCCTAACTATGGCTACACCTTC.

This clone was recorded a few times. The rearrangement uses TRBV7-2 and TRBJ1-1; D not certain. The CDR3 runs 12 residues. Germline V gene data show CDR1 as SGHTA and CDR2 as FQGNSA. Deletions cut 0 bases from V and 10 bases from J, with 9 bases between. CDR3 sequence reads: CASSLAKLGAFF. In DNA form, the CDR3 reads TGTGCCAGCAGCTTAGCGAAACTCGGAGCTTTCTTT.